This is a list of T cell receptor beta chains from one sample in a study of response to subunit inactivated influenza vaccine. Each CDR3 protein is one row after TCRdb ran MiXCR on the RT-PCR reads. The sample records approximately 500,000 distinct CDR3 sequences, about 14% being singletons. The material was PBMCs from blood, obtained approximately 13 days after vaccination. These TCRs come from a man between 50 and 59 years old who received an inactivated influenza vaccine. The CDR3 runs from the conserved cysteine through the conserved F or W. The order of the fields is CDR3 length, J gene, clone size, V gene, D gene, CDR3 DNA, CDR3 protein. The D gene is left open where the match is weak. Expanded clones get a size class; other rows say once, few or many, or leave the size out.

len: 13; j_gene: TRBJ1-1; abundance: many; v_gene: TRBV12-3/TRBV12-4; d_gene: -; CDR3nt: TGTGCCAGCAGTAGTCGAGGGAACACTGAAGCTTTCTTT; CDR3aa: CASSSRGNTEAFF
len: 14; j_gene: TRBJ2-7; abundance: -; v_gene: TRBV20-1; d_gene: -; CDR3nt: TGCAGTGCTAGAGTAGGATCCCCCGCCTACGAGCAGTACTTC; CDR3aa: CSARVGSPAYEQYF
len: 11; j_gene: TRBJ2-1; abundance: -; v_gene: TRBV6-2/TRBV6-3; d_gene: -; CDR3nt: TGTGCCAGCAGTTATGTCGGCCCCTCGGTCTTC; CDR3aa: CASSYVGPSVF
len: 18; j_gene: TRBJ2-3; abundance: -; v_gene: TRBV5-1; d_gene: TRBD1; CDR3nt: TGCGCCAGCAGCCCAGGGGGTCTGGGACAGGGGGCGCGGGATACGCAGTATTTT; CDR3aa: CASSPGGLGQGARDTQYF
len: 16; j_gene: TRBJ2-7; abundance: -; v_gene: TRBV7-9; d_gene: TRBD2; CDR3nt: TGTGCCAGCAGCCCTGGGTCTGGCGGGAGCTCCTACGAGCAGTACTTC; CDR3aa: CASSPGSGGSSYEQYF
len: 17; j_gene: TRBJ1-6; abundance: few; v_gene: TRBV5-1; d_gene: -; CDR3nt: TGCGCCAGCAACTTGGGGGTTTCGGCCAGCGTGAATTCACCCCTCCACTTT; CDR3aa: CASNLGVSASVNSPLHF
len: 17; j_gene: TRBJ2-3; abundance: few; v_gene: TRBV24-1; d_gene: -; CDR3nt: TGTGCCACCAGTGACCAGAAGAAAAGGGGGACGACAGATACGCAGTATTTT; CDR3aa: CATSDQKKRGTTDTQYF
len: 13; j_gene: TRBJ2-5; abundance: -; v_gene: TRBV14; d_gene: TRBD2; CDR3nt: TGTGCCAGCAGCCAATGGGGGGGAGAGACCCAGTACTTC; CDR3aa: CASSQWGGETQYF
len: 16; j_gene: TRBJ2-6; abundance: few; v_gene: TRBV4-3; d_gene: -; CDR3nt: TGCGCCAGCAGCCAAGGTGAAGGGGGAGGGGCCAACGTCCTGACTTTC; CDR3aa: CASSQGEGGGANVLTF
len: 18; j_gene: TRBJ2-1; abundance: -; v_gene: TRBV5-1; d_gene: TRBD2; CDR3nt: TGCGCCAGCAGCTTGTTAGTATTGACGACTAGCGGGAGCGATGAGCAGTTCTTC; CDR3aa: CASSLLVLTTSGSDEQFF
len: 16; j_gene: TRBJ2-2; abundance: -; v_gene: TRBV29-1; d_gene: -; CDR3nt: TGCAGCGTTGGGGGGAGTACTCCTAGTAGTACCGGGGAGCTGTTTTTT; CDR3aa: CSVGGSTPSSTGELFF
len: 11; j_gene: TRBJ2-2; abundance: -; v_gene: TRBV20-1; d_gene: -; CDR3nt: TGCAGTGTCTTTTGGACCGGGGAGCTGTTTTTT; CDR3aa: CSVFWTGELFF
len: 15; j_gene: TRBJ2-7; abundance: -; v_gene: TRBV5-1; d_gene: TRBD2; CDR3nt: TGCGCCAGCAGCTTTGGGGGGACTAGTAACGGCGAGCAGTACTTC; CDR3aa: CASSFGGTSNGEQYF
len: 13; j_gene: TRBJ2-5; abundance: -; v_gene: TRBV7-9; d_gene: TRBD2; CDR3nt: TGTGCCAGCAGCTTAGACCTGGCGGGGGCCCAGTACTTC; CDR3aa: CASSLDLAGAQYF
len: 10; j_gene: TRBJ1-2; abundance: few; v_gene: TRBV29-1; d_gene: -; CDR3nt: TGCAGCGTCGAGGGTTCTGGCTACACCTTC; CDR3aa: CSVEGSGYTF
len: 14; j_gene: TRBJ1-6; abundance: few; v_gene: TRBV27; d_gene: -; CDR3nt: TGTGCCAGCAGTTTACCCGTGGGATATTCACCCCTCCACTTT; CDR3aa: CASSLPVGYSPLHF
len: 18; j_gene: TRBJ2-7; abundance: -; v_gene: TRBV11-1; d_gene: TRBD2; CDR3nt: TGTGCCAGCAGCCCGGGACAGCCGGGACTAGCGGGACCCTACGAGCAGTACTTC; CDR3aa: CASSPGQPGLAGPYEQYF
len: 14; j_gene: TRBJ1-2; abundance: -; v_gene: TRBV6-5; d_gene: TRBD1; CDR3nt: TGTGCCAGCAGTTTCACAGGGGTGTCCTATGGCTACACCTTC; CDR3aa: CASSFTGVSYGYTF
len: 11; j_gene: TRBJ2-7; abundance: -; v_gene: TRBV6-2/TRBV6-3; d_gene: -; CDR3nt: TGTGCCAGCAGTTACCAGGGGCCTCAGTACTTC; CDR3aa: CASSYQGPQYF
len: 13; j_gene: TRBJ2-5; abundance: -; v_gene: TRBV25-1; d_gene: -; CDR3nt: TGTGCCAGCAGAAATCTAGCAGGCGAGACCCAGTACTTC; CDR3aa: CASRNLAGETQYF
len: 14; j_gene: TRBJ2-2; abundance: -; v_gene: TRBV28; d_gene: -; CDR3nt: TGTGCCAGCAGGCATAGGGCAATCACCGGGGAGCTGTTTTTT; CDR3aa: CASRHRAITGELFF
len: 15; j_gene: TRBJ2-1; abundance: few; v_gene: TRBV7-9; d_gene: -; CDR3nt: TGTGCCAGCAGCTCAAAACTAGCAGTCTACAATGAGCAGTTCTTC; CDR3aa: CASSSKLAVYNEQFF
len: 16; j_gene: TRBJ2-7; abundance: few; v_gene: TRBV4-1; d_gene: -; CDR3nt: TGCGCCAGCAGCCAGTGGGCGCCAGGGAGGTCCTACGAGCAGTACTTC; CDR3aa: CASSQWAPGRSYEQYF
len: 11; j_gene: TRBJ2-5; abundance: few; v_gene: TRBV21-1; d_gene: -; CDR3nt: TGTGCCAGCAGCAAAGGGGAAACCCAGTACTTC; CDR3aa: CASSKGETQYF
len: 15; j_gene: TRBJ2-4; abundance: -; v_gene: TRBV4-3; d_gene: TRBD1; CDR3nt: TGCGCCAGCAGCCCGGTAGGGGGCAGCAAAAACATTCAGTACTTC; CDR3aa: CASSPVGGSKNIQYF
len: 12; j_gene: TRBJ1-1; abundance: -; v_gene: TRBV7-9; d_gene: -; CDR3nt: TGTGCCAGCAGTCTTATCTGGACTGAAGCTTTCTTT; CDR3aa: CASSLIWTEAFF